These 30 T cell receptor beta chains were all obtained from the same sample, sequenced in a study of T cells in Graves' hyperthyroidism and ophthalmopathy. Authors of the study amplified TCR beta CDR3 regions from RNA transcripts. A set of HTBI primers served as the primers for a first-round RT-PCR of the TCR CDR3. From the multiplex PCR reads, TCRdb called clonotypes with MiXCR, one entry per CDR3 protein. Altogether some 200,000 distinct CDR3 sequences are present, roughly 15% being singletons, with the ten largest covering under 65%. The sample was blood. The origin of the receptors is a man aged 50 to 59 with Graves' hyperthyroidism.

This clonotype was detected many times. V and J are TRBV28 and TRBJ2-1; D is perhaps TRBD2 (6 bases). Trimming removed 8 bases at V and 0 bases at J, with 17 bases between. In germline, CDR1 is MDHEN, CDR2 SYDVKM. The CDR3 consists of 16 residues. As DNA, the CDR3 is TGTGCCAGCGAGGATGAGCGGGTGAGCTCCTACAATGAGCAGTTCTTC. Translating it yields CASEDERVSSYNEQFF.

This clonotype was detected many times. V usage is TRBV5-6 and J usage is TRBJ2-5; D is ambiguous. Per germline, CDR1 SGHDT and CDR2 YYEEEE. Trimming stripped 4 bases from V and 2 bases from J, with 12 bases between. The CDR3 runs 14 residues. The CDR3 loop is CASSVPGGQETQYF. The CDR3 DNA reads TGTGCCAGCAGCGTCCCAGGTGGTCAAGAGACCCAGTACTTC.

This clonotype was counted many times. CDR3 DNA: TGTGCCAGCAGCTTAGAGGCTAGCGTCGGCACAGATACGCAGTATTTT. It codes for CASSLEASVGTDTQYF. The V gene is TRBV7-8, the J gene TRBJ2-3, with D possibly matching TRBD2 (6 bases). CDR1 and CDR2 (germline): SGHVS, FQNEAQ. The CDR3 covers 16 residues. The germline V and J ends were trimmed by 1 base and 1 base, with 12 bases remaining between them.

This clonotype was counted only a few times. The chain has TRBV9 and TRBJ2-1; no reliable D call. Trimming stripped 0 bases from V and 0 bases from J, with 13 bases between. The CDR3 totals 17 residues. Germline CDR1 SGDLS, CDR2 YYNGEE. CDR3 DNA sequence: TGTGCCAGCAGCGTAGTCGCCAGCCTCAGCTCCTACAATGAGCAGTTCTTC. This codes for CASSVVASLSSYNEQFF.

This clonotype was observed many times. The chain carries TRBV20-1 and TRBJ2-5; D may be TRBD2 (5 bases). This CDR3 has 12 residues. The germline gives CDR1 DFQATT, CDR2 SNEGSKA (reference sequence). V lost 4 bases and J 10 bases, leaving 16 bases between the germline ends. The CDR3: CSAILAGEDQYF. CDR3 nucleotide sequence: TGCAGTGCTATCCTAGCCGGGGAAGACCAGTACTTC.

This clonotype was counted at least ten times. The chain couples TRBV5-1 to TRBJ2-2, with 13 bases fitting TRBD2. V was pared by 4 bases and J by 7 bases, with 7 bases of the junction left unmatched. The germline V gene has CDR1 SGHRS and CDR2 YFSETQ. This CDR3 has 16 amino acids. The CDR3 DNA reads TGCGCCAGCAGCCCCGGACTAGCGGGAGTGGGCGGGGAGCTGTTTTTT. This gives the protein CASSPGLAGVGGELFF.

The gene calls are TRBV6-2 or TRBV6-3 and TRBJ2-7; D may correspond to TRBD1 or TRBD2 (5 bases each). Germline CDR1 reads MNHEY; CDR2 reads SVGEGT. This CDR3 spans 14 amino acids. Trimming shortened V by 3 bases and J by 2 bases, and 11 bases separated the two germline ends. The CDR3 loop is CASSYSGTAYEQYF. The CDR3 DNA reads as TGTGCCAGCAGTTATTCTGGGACCGCCTACGAGCAGTACTTC.

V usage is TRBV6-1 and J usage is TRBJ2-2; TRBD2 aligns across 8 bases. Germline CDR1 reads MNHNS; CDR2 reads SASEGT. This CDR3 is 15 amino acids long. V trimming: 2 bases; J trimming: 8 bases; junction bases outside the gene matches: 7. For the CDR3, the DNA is TGTGCCAGCAGTGAACGGGAGGGGACGCCTGGGGAGCTGTTTTTT. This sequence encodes CASSEREGTPGELFF.

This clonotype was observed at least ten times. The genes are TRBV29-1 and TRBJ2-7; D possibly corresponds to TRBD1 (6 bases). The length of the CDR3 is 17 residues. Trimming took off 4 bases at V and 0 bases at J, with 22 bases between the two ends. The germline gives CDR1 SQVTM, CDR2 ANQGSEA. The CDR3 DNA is TGCAGCGTTGCCGGGACACCGAAGTCGAGGAGCTCCTACGAGCAGTACTTC. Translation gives CSVAGTPKSRSSYEQYF.

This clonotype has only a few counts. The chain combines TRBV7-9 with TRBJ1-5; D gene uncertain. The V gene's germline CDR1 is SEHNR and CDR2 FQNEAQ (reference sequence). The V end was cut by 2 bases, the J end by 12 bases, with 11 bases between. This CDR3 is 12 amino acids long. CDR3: CASSLLEGFQHF. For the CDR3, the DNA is TGTGCCAGCAGCTTATTGGAGGGCTTCCAGCATTTT.

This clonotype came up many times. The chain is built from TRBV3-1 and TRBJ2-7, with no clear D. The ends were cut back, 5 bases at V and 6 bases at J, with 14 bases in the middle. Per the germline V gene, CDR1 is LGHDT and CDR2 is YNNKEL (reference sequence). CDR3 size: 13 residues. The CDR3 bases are TGTGCCAGCAGCTTGATCCCGCAAGGCGAGCAGTACTTC. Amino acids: CASSLIPQGEQYF.

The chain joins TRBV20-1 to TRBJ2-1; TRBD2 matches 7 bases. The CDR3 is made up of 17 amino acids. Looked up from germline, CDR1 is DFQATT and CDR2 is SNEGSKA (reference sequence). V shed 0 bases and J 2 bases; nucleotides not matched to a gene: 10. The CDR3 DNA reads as TGCAGTGCTAGAGATCGATTGTCGAGCGGGGCCTACAATGAGCAGTTCTTC. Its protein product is CSARDRLSSGAYNEQFF.

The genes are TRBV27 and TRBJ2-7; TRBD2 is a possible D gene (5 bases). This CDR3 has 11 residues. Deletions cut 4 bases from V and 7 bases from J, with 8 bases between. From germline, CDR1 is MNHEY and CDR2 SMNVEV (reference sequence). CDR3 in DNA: TGTGCCAGCAGTTCCGGGGTGGAGCAGTACTTC. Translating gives CASSSGVEQYF.

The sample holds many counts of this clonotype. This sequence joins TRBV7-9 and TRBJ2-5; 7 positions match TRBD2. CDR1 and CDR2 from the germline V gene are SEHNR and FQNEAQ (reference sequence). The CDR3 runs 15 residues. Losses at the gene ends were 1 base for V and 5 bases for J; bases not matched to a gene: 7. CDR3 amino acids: CASSLGYGGMETQYF. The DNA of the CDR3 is TGTGCCAGCAGCTTAGGGTACGGGGGGATGGAGACCCAGTACTTC.

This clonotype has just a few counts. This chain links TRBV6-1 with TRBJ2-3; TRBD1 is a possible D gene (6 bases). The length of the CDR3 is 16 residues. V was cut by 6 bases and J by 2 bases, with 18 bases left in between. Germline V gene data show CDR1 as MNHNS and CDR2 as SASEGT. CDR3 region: CASRGRQVIPTDTQYF. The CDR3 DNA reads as TGTGCCAGCAGGGGTAGACAGGTGATACCCACAGATACGCAGTATTTT.

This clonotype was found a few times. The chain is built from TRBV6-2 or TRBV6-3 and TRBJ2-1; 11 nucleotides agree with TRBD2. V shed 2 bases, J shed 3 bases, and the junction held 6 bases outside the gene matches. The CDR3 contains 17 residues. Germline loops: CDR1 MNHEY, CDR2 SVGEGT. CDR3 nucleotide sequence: TGTGCCAGCAGTTACCCCTCGACTAGCGGGGACTACAATGAGCAGTTCTTC. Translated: CASSYPSTSGDYNEQFF.

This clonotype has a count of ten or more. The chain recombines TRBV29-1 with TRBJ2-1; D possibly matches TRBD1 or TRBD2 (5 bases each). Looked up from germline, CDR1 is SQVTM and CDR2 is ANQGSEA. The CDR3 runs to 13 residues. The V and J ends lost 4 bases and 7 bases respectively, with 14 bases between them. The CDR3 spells CSVGGGVGNEQFF. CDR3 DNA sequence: TGCAGCGTTGGTGGGGGAGTGGGGAATGAGCAGTTCTTC.

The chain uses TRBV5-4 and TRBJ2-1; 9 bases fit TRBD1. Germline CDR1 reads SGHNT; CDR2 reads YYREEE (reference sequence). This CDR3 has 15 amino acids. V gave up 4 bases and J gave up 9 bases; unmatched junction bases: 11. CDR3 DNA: TGTGCCAGCAGCGGGACGCGGGACAGGGCAGTTGAGCAGTTCTTC. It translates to CASSGTRDRAVEQFF.

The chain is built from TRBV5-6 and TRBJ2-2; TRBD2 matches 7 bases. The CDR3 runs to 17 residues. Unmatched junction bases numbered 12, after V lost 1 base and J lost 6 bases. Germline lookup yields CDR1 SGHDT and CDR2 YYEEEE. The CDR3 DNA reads TGTGCCAGCAGCTTGTTAGGATCGACGGGGGGTCCCGGGGAGCTGTTTTTT. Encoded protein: CASSLLGSTGGPGELFF.

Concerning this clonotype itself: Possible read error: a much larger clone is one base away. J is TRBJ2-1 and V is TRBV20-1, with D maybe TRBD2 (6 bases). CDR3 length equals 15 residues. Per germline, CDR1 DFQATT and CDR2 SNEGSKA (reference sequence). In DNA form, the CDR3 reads TGCAATGCTAGCCTAGCGAGTTCGGGGTACAATGAGCAGTTCTTC. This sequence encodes CNASLASSGYNEQFF.

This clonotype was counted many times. Here the CDR3 reads CASSERQGGGQYF. CDR3 bases: TGTGCCAGCAGTGAGAGGCAGGGGGGCGGGCAGTACTTC. V usage is TRBV2 and J usage is TRBJ2-7; D perhaps matches TRBD1 (7 bases). Germline values: CDR1 SNHLY, CDR2 FYNNEI. V was cut by 3 bases and J by 9 bases, with 15 bases left in between. The CDR3 is 13 residues long.

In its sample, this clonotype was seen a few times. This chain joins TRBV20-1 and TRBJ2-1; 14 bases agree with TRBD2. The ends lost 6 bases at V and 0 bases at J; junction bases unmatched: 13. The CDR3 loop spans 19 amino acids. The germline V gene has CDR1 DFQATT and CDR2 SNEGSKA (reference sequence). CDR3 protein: CSARPGRLAGGSSYNEQFF. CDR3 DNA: TGCAGTGCAAGACCCGGAAGACTAGCGGGAGGGAGCTCCTACAATGAGCAGTTCTTC.

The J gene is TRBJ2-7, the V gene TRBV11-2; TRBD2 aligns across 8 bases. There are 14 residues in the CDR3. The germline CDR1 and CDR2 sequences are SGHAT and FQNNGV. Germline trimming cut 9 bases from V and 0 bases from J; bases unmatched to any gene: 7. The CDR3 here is CASRRLAGSYEQYF. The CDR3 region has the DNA TGTGCCAGTCGAAGGCTAGCGGGCTCCTACGAGCAGTACTTC.

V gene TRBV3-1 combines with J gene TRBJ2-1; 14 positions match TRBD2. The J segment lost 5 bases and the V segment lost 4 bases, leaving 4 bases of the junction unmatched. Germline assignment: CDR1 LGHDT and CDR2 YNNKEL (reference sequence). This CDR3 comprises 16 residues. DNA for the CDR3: TGTGCCAGCAGCCGTGGGACTAGCGGGAGCAACAATGAGCAGTTCTTC. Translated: CASSRGTSGSNNEQFF.

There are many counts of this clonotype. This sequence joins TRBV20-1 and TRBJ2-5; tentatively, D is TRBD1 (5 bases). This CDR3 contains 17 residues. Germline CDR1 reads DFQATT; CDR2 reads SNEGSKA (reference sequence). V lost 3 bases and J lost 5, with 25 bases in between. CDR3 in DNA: TGCAGTGCTAGGGAGCCCCAAATCCTACAGGAAAGGGAGACCCAGTACTTC. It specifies CSAREPQILQERETQYF.

The CDR3 DNA follows: TGTGCCACCAGCATAGGAGAGACCCAGTACTTC. It yields the protein CATSIGETQYF. The gene calls are TRBV24-1 and TRBJ2-5; D not resolved. Germline CDR1 KGHDR, CDR2 SFDVKD. V was trimmed by 7 bases and J by 4 bases, leaving 6 bases between them. CDR3 size: 11 residues.

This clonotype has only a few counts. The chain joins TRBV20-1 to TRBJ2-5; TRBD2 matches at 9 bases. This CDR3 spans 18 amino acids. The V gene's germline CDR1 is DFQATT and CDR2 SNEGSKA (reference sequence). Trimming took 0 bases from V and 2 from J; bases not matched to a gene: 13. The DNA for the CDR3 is TGCAGTGCTAGAGATCCCTTGAGACTAGCGGAAGTACAAGAGACCCAGTACTTC. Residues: CSARDPLRLAEVQETQYF.

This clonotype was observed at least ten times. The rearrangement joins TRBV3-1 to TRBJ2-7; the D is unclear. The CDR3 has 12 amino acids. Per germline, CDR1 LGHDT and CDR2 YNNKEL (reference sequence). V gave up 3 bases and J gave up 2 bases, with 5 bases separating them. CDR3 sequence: CASSHDTYEQYF. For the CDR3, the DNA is TGTGCCAGCAGCCATGACACCTACGAGCAGTACTTC.

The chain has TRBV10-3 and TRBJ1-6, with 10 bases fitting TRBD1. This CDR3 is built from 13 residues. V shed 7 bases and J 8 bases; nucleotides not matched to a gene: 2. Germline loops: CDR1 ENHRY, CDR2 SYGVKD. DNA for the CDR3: TGTGCCATCAAGGGGACAGGGGATTCACCCCTCCACTTT. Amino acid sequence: CAIKGTGDSPLHF.

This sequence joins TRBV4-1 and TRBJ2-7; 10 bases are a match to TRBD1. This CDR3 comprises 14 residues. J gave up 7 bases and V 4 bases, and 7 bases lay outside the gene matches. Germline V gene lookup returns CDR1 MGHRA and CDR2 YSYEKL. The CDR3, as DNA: TGCGCCAGCAGCCGGGACAGGGGAGGGAGAGAGCAGTACTTC. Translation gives CASSRDRGGREQYF.